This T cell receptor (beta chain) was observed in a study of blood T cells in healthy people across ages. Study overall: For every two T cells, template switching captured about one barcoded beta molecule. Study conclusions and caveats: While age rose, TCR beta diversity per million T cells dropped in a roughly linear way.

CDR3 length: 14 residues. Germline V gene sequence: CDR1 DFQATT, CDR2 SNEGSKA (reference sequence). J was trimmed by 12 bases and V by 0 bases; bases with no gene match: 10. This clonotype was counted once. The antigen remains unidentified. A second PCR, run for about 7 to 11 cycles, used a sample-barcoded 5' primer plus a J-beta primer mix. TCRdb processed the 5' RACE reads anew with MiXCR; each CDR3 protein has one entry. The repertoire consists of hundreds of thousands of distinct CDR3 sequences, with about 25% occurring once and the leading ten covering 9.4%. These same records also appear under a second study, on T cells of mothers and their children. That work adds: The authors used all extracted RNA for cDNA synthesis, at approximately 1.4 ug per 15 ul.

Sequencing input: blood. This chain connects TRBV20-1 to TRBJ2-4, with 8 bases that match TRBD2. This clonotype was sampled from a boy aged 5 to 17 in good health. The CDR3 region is CSAREGISGVYQYF. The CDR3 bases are TGCAGTGCTAGAGAGGGTATTAGCGGGGTTTATCAGTACTTC.